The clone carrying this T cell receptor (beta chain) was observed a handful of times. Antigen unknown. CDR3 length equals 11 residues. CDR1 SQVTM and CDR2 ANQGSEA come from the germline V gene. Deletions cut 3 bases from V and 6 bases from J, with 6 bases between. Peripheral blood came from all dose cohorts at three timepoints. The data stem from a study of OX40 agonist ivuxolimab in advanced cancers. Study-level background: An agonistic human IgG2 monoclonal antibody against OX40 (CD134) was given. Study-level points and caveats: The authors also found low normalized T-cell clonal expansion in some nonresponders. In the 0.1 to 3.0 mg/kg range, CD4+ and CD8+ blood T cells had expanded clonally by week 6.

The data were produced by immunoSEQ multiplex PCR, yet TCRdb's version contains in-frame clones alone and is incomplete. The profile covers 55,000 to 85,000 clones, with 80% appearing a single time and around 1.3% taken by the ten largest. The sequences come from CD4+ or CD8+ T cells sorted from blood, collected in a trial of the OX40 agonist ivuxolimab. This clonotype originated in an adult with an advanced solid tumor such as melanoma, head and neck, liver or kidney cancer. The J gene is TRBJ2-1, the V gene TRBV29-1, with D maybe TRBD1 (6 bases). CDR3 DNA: TGCAGCGTTGACAGGGGCAATGAGCAGTTCTTC. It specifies CSVDRGNEQFF.